A single sample gave rise to the 27 T cell receptor beta chains below, sequenced in a study of control samples from healthy donors and cancer patients. Sequencing used immunoSEQ multiplex PCR; TCRdb keeps in-frame clones, though not all of them. The sample contains around 51,000 clones, around nine tenths of which appear only once. Sequenced material: PBMCs. The receptors here all came from a middle-aged man with head and neck cancer.

The J gene is TRBJ2-3, the V gene TRBV6-2 or TRBV6-3; 8 bases fit TRBD1. Germline-derived CDR1 and CDR2 are MNHEY and SVGEGT. CDR3 size: 19 residues. The V gene end was trimmed by 2 bases and the J gene end by 0 bases; junction bases not matched to a gene: 13. The CDR3 loop reads CASSYPDRVSLFSTDTQYF. DNA for the CDR3: TGTGCCAGCAGTTACCCGGACAGGGTTTCCCTTTTTAGCACAGATACGCAGTATTTT.

The gene calls are TRBV14 and TRBJ1-2, with D unclear. Germline values: CDR1 SGHDN, CDR2 FVKESK. V was cut by 0 bases and J by 8 bases, with 16 bases left in between. This CDR3 is built from 15 residues. The CDR3 sequence is CASSQDRAFRWGYTF. For the CDR3, the DNA is TGTGCCAGCAGCCAAGATAGGGCTTTCCGCTGGGGCTACACCTTC.

The V and J genes are TRBV6-5 and TRBJ2-7; no definite D call. This CDR3 contains 15 residues. The germline CDR1 and CDR2 sequences are MNHEY and SVGAGI. The V gene lost 0 bases and the J gene lost 0 bases, with 9 bases spanning the gap. The CDR3 nucleotides read TGTGCCAGCAGTTACTCGAGAGCAGGCTCCTACGAGCAGTACTTC. Protein: CASSYSRAGSYEQYF.

The rearrangement links TRBV7-2 to TRBJ1-5; D gene ambiguous. Germline assignment: CDR1 SGHTA and CDR2 FQGNSA. The CDR3 contains 15 residues. V was trimmed by 3 bases and J by 0 bases, leaving 9 bases between them. CDR3 nucleotide sequence: TGTGCCAGCAGCTTGTCGGGGAATAGCAATCAGCCCCAGCATTTT. Translation: CASSLSGNSNQPQHF.

CDR3 sequence reads: CASSKGQANNEQFF. The CDR3, as DNA: TGTGCCAGCAGTAAGGGACAGGCTAACAATGAGCAGTTCTTC. V is TRBV6-4 and J is TRBJ2-1; 8 bases agree with TRBD1. Trimming removed 5 bases from V and 5 bases from J; junction bases left unmatched: 5. CDR1 is MRHNA and CDR2 is SNTAGT in the germline V gene. This CDR3 is 14 amino acids long.

The J gene is TRBJ2-7, the V gene TRBV7-3, with D tentatively TRBD1 or TRBD2 (5 bases each). Germline V CDR1 and CDR2: SGHTA, FQGTGA. The CDR3 loop spans 14 amino acids. Trimming took 2 bases from V and 3 from J, leaving 11 bases between them. For the CDR3, the DNA is TGTGCCAGCAGCTTACGAGGGGAAAGCTACGAGCAGTACTTC. Translating it yields CASSLRGESYEQYF.

The chain combines TRBV15 with TRBJ2-3; maybe TRBD2 (5 bases). The germline V and J ends were trimmed by 5 bases and 1 base, with 13 bases remaining between them. The CDR3 spans 15 residues. Germline CDR1 LNHNV, CDR2 YYDKDF (reference sequence). The CDR3 reads CATSGGMTGTDTQYF. For the CDR3, the DNA is TGTGCCACCAGCGGAGGAATGACTGGCACAGATACGCAGTATTTT.

V gene TRBV5-1 combines with J gene TRBJ2-1; D is undetermined. The germline gives CDR1 SGHRS, CDR2 YFSETQ. Deletions cut 4 bases from V and 6 bases from J, with 14 bases between. This CDR3 is 14 amino acids long. CDR3: CASSPNTALNEQFF. Here the CDR3 DNA reads TGCGCCAGCAGCCCTAACACGGCCCTCAATGAGCAGTTCTTC. Full variable domain (missing parts from reference TRBV5-1 and TRBJ2-1): KAGVTQTPRYLIKTRGQQVTLSCSPISGHRSVSWYQQTPGQGLQFLFEYFSETQRNKGNFPGRFSGRQFSNSRSEMNVSTLELGDSALYLCASSPNTALNEQFFGPGTRLTVL.

The chain carries TRBV5-1 and TRBJ2-7; 10 nucleotides agree with TRBD2. The germline V gene has CDR1 SGHRS and CDR2 YFSETQ. The CDR3 length is 17 residues. V lost 4 bases, J lost 2 bases, and 12 bases stayed unmatched. The CDR3: CASSPQPRTSGPYEQYF. The CDR3 DNA sequence: TGCGCCAGCAGCCCCCAACCTCGGACTAGCGGTCCCTACGAGCAGTACTTC.

This rearrangement joins TRBV5-8 to TRBJ1-6; 8 positions agree with TRBD1. J was trimmed by 7 bases and V by 0 bases; bases with no gene match: 6. The CDR3 has 16 amino acids. The V gene's germline CDR1 is SGHTS and CDR2 YDEGEE. The CDR3 loop reads CASSLDRGSPNSPLHF. CDR3 DNA sequence: TGTGCCAGCAGCTTGGACAGGGGGTCCCCAAATTCACCCCTCCACTTT.

V gene TRBV3-1 (or the pseudogene TRBV3-2) combines with J gene TRBJ1-2, with 8 bases fitting TRBD1. Germline loops: CDR1 LGHDT, CDR2 YNNKEL (reference sequence). CDR3 size: 17 residues. Trimming at V came to 2 bases and at J to 2 bases, leaving 10 bases not matched to a gene. CDR3 sequence (DNA): TGTGCCAGCAGCCAATCCCGACGACAGGGGCCCAACTATGGCTACACCTTC. Residues: CASSQSRRQGPNYGYTF.

This clone was counted a single time. Its ends do not fully match the called genes, so a read error is possible. This sequence joins TRBV6-1 and TRBJ2-5; D gene uncertain. Germline CDR1 and CDR2: MNHNS and SASEGT. CDR3 length equals 12 residues. The CDR3 sequence is CAGSDVLETQYF. The CDR3 nucleotides are TGTGCCGGCAGTGATGTACTGGAGACCCAGTACTTC.

The chain carries TRBV28 and TRBJ1-6; D possibly corresponds to TRBD1 (6 bases). In germline, CDR1 is MDHEN, CDR2 SYDVKM. This CDR3 contains 13 residues. Written as DNA, the CDR3 is TGTGGGGCGTTGGGGGCCCATAATTCACCCCTCCACTTT. It yields the protein CGALGAHNSPLHF. The complete variable domain, with remaining parts taken from reference TRBV28 and TRBJ1-6, reads DVKVTQSSRYLVKRTGEKVFLECVQDMDHENMFWYRQDPGLGLRLIYFSYDVKMKEKGDIPEGYSVSREKKERFSLILESASTNQTSMYLCGALGAHNSPLHFGNGTRLTVT.

This sequence joins TRBV6-2 or TRBV6-3 and TRBJ1-5, with D uncertain. Germline V gives CDR1 MNHEY, CDR2 SVGEGT. Trimming took off 3 bases at V and 4 bases at J, with 7 bases between the two ends. The CDR3 spans 13 residues. The CDR3 nucleotides read TGTGCCAGCAGTTATGGACCGAATCAGCCCCAGCATTTT. It yields the protein CASSYGPNQPQHF.

The V call is TRBV7-2, the J call TRBJ2-1; D is undetermined. V lost 5 bases to trimming and J lost 2 bases, with 13 bases between them. The CDR3 consists of 15 residues. Germline CDR1 is SGHTA and CDR2 is FQGNSA. The CDR3 protein is CASSLNVNPYNEQFF. CDR3 nucleotide sequence: TGTGCCAGCAGCCTCAACGTTAATCCCTACAATGAGCAGTTCTTC.

The V gene is TRBV5-4, the J gene TRBJ1-6, with unresolved D. Per germline, CDR1 SGHNT and CDR2 YYREEE (reference sequence). This CDR3 has 15 amino acids. V was pared by 3 bases and J by 0 bases, with 7 bases between. In DNA form, the CDR3 reads TGTGCCAGCAGCTCAACTCTCTCCTATAATTCACCCCTCCACTTT. It codes for CASSSTLSYNSPLHF.

The chain carries TRBV11-2 and TRBJ2-7, with TRBD1 matching over 8 bases. CDR1 SGHAT and CDR2 FQNNGV come from the germline V gene. This CDR3 comprises 16 residues. V lost 0 bases to trimming and J lost 4 bases; unmatched junction nucleotides: 8. CDR3 sequence reads: CASSLDPRRGPYEQYF. The CDR3 coding sequence is TGTGCCAGCAGCTTAGATCCCCGCAGGGGGCCTTACGAGCAGTACTTC.

This clone was seen once. The chain is built from TRBV12-2 and TRBJ2-7; the DNA was not compared with TRBD1, the D call given in the table. TRBV12-2 represents a pseudogene. The CDR3 contains 16 residues. CDR3 residues: CASRPTGAPWFYEQYF. Written as DNA, the CDR3 is TGTGCAAGTCGCCCTACAGGGGCGCCGTGGTTTTACGAGCAGTACTTC.

The chain employs TRBV5-4 and TRBJ1-6, with D possibly being TRBD1 (5 bases). From germline, CDR1 is SGHNT and CDR2 YYREEE (reference sequence). The V gene lost 0 bases and the J gene lost 10 bases, with 17 bases spanning the gap. The CDR3 spans 16 residues. The CDR3 DNA is TGTGCCAGCAGCTTGGCCGGGCAGGGCGCAAGGTCACCCCTCCACTTT. As protein: CASSLAGQGARSPLHF.

The CDR3 nucleotides read TGTGCCAGCAGCCCTCGACAGGGTGATAATGAGCAGTTCTTC. Its translation: CASSPRQGDNEQFF. The chain joins TRBV7-9 to TRBJ2-1; 7 positions match TRBD1. The length of the CDR3 is 14 residues. V was clipped by 5 bases and J by 7 bases; unmatched bases: 8. Germline CDR1 reads SEHNR; CDR2 reads FQNEAQ (reference sequence).

This chain connects TRBV3-1 (or the pseudogene TRBV3-2) to TRBJ2-3, with 11 bases aligning to TRBD2. This CDR3 comprises 15 residues. Per the germline V gene, CDR1 is LGHDT and CDR2 is YNNKEL (reference sequence). The trim removed 4 bases at V and 4 bases at J, leaving 4 bases unmatched. The CDR3: CASSLAGGPPDTQYF. The CDR3 coding sequence is TGTGCCAGCAGCCTAGCGGGGGGGCCGCCAGATACGCAGTATTTT.

The V call is TRBV3-1 (or the pseudogene TRBV3-2), the J call TRBJ2-1; D uncertain. Germline CDR1 and CDR2: LGHDT and YNNKEL (reference sequence). CDR3 size: 11 residues. The germline V and J ends were trimmed by 1 base and 10 bases, with 5 bases remaining between them. CDR3 loop: CASSQAQEQFF. The CDR3 DNA is TGTGCCAGCAGCCAAGCCCAAGAGCAGTTCTTC.

The chain combines TRBV7-8 with TRBJ2-1, with D perhaps matching TRBD1 or TRBD2 (6 bases each). Germline-derived CDR1 and CDR2 are SGHVS and FQNEAQ. The CDR3 loop spans 15 amino acids. V dropped 1 base and J dropped 6 bases, with 13 bases sitting between them. The CDR3 nucleotides read TGTGCCAGCAGCTTAGAACTCTGGGGGGCCAATGAGCAGTTCTTC. Translated, it gives CASSLELWGANEQFF.

This chain connects TRBV5-1 to TRBJ1-4, with 7 bases lining up with TRBD1. The CDR3 is made up of 14 amino acids. The junction had 6 bases not matched to a gene; V was cut back by 2 bases and J by 8 bases. Germline CDR1 SGHRS, CDR2 YFSETQ. DNA of the CDR3: TGCGCCAGCAGCTTAGAAGGGGGCAAAGAAAAACTGTTTTTT. As protein: CASSLEGGKEKLFF.

The chain is built from TRBV7-9 and TRBJ1-5, with D possibly being TRBD1 (6 bases). Germline-derived CDR1 and CDR2 are SEHNR and FQNEAQ (reference sequence). Trimming pared 4 bases from V and 0 bases from J, leaving 16 bases between. This CDR3 contains 17 residues. CDR3 nucleotide sequence: TGTGCCAGCAGCTCATTAAATTGGACAGTTAGCAATCAGCCCCAGCATTTT. Its translation: CASSSLNWTVSNQPQHF.

This rearrangement joins TRBV5-8 to TRBJ2-1, with 7 nucleotides matching TRBD2. Germline CDR1 reads SGHTS; CDR2 reads YDEGEE. The junction had 8 bases not matched to a gene; V was cut back by 6 bases and J by 5 bases. There are 14 residues in the CDR3. This chain's CDR3 is CASIPRGVNNEQFF. CDR3 DNA: TGTGCCAGCATCCCCCGGGGGGTGAACAATGAGCAGTTCTTC. Full variable domain (missing parts from reference TRBV5-8 and TRBJ2-1): EAGVTQSPTHLIKTRGQQATLRCSPISGHTSVYWYQQALGLGLQFLLWYDEGEERNRGNFPPRFSGRQFPNYSSELNVNALELEDSALYLCASIPRGVNNEQFFGPGTRLTVL.

The gene calls are TRBV5-6 and TRBJ2-5, with D maybe TRBD2 (5 bases). This CDR3 spans 16 amino acids. The germline gives CDR1 SGHDT, CDR2 YYEEEE. V was shortened by 0 bases and J by 2 bases, with 14 bases between the two germline ends. The CDR3 loop reads CASSLVTGGQQETQYF. The CDR3 DNA reads as TGTGCCAGCAGCTTGGTCACGGGCGGGCAGCAAGAGACCCAGTACTTC.